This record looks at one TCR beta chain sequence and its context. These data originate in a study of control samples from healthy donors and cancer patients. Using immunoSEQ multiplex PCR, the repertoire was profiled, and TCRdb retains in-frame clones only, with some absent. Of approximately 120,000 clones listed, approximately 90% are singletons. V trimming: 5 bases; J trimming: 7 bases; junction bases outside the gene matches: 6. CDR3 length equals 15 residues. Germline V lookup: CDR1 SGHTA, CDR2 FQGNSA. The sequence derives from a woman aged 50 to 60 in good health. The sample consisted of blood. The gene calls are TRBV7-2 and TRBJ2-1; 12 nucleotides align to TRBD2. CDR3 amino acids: CASSRTSGERNEQFF. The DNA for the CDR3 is TGTGCCAGCAGCCGGACTAGCGGGGAAAGGAATGAGCAGTTCTTC.